The 2 T cell receptor beta chains in this list originate from one sample, sequenced in a study of blood T cell repertoires in COVID-19. Using immunoSEQ multiplex PCR, the repertoire was profiled, and TCRdb retains in-frame clones only, with some absent. The table has about 110,000 clones, 70% to 90% seen once. Sequenced input: peripheral blood. These receptors all stem from a human donor in a cohort sampled during active COVID-19.

This chain uses TRBV12-3 or TRBV12-4 with TRBJ2-5, with D hard to call. The CDR3 spans 12 residues. The V gene lost 1 base and the J gene lost 9 bases, with 9 bases spanning the gap. In DNA form, the CDR3 reads TGTGCCAGCAGTTTAGAGTGGCCACCCCAGTACTTC. Its translation is CASSLEWPPQYF.

The chain links TRBV7-8 to TRBJ1-6, with D tentatively TRBD1 (6 bases). Trimming removed 2 bases from V and 7 bases from J, with 15 bases in between. The CDR3 is 16 amino acids. Germline lookup yields CDR1 SGHVS and CDR2 FQNEAQ. In DNA, the CDR3 is TGTGCCAGCAGCTTACACCCAGGGGCGGAAAATTCACCCCTCCACTTT. Protein product: CASSLHPGAENSPLHF.